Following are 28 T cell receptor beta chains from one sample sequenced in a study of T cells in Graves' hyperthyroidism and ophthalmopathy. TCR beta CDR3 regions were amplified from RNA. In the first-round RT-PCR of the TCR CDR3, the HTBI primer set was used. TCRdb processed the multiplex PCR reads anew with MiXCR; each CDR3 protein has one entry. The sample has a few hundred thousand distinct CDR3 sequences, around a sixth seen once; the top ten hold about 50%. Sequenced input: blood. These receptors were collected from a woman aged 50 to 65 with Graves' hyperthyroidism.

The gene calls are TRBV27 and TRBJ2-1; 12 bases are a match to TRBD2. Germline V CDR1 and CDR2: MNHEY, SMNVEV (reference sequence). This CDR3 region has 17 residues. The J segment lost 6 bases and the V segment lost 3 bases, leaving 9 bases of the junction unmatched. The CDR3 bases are TGTGCCAGCAGTTTGTACTCTAGCGGGAGGGCGGGCAATGAGCAGTTCTTC. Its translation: CASSLYSSGRAGNEQFF.

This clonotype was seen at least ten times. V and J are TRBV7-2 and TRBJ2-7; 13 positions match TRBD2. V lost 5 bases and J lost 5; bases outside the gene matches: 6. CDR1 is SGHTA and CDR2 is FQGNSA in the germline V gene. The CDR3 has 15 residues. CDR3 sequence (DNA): TGTGCCAGCAGCCCACGGACTAGCGGGAGAGACGAGCAGTACTTC. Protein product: CASSPRTSGRDEQYF.

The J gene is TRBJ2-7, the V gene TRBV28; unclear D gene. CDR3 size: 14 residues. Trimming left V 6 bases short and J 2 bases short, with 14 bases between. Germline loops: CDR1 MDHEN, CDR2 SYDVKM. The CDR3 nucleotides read TGTGCCAGCAGCCTCCCGAACGTGGCCTACGAGCAGTACTTC. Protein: CASSLPNVAYEQYF. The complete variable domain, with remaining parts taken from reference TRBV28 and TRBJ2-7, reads DVKVTQSSRYLVKRTGEKVFLECVQDMDHENMFWYRQDPGLGLRLIYFSYDVKMKEKGDIPEGYSVSREKKERFSLILESASTNQTSMYLCASSLPNVAYEQYFGPGTRLTVT.

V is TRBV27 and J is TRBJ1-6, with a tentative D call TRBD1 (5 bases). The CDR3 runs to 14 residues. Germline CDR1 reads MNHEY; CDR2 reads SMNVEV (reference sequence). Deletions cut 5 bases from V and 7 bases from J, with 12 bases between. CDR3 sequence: CASSIHDRNSPLHF. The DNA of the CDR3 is TGTGCCAGCAGTATCCACGACAGAAATTCACCCCTCCACTTT.

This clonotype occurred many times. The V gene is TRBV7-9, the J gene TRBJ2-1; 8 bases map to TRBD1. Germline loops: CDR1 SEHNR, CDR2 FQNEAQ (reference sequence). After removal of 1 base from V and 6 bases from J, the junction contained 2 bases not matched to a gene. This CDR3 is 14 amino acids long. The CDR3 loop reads CASSLVQGGNEQFF. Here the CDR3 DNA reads TGTGCCAGCAGCTTAGTACAGGGGGGCAATGAGCAGTTCTTC.

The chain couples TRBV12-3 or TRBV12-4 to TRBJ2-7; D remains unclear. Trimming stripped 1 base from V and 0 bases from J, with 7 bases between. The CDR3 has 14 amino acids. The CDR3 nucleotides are TGTGCCAGCAGTTTAGTCCGTTCCTCCTACGAGCAGTACTTC. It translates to CASSLVRSSYEQYF.

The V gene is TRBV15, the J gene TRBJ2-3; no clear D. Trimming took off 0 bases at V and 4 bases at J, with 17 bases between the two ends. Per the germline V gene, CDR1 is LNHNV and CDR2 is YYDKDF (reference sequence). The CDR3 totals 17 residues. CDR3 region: CATSRDPPPMFPDTQYF. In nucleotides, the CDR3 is TGTGCCACCAGCAGAGATCCACCCCCGATGTTCCCAGATACGCAGTATTTT.

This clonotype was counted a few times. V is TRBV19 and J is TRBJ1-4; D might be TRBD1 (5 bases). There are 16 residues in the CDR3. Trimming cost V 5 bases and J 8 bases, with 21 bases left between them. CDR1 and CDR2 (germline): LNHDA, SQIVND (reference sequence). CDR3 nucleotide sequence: TGTGCCAGTAGTCCGCGAGACGCCCCGGGGGGGGAAAAACTGTTTTTT. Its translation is CASSPRDAPGGEKLFF.

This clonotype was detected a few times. Here the CDR3 reads CSAPGGDRHTDTQYF. The DNA for the CDR3 is TGCAGTGCTCCGGGGGGTGATCGGCACACAGATACGCAGTATTTT. The chain carries TRBV20-1 and TRBJ2-3, with TRBD2 identical over 7 bases. Losses at the gene ends were 5 bases for V and 2 bases for J; bases not matched to a gene: 10. Germline V lookup: CDR1 DFQATT, CDR2 SNEGSKA (reference sequence). The CDR3 covers 15 residues.

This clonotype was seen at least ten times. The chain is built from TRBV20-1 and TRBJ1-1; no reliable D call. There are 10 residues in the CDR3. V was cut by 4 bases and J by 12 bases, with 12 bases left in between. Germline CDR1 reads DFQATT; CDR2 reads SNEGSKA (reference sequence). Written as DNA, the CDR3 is TGCAGTGCTATTGAGACCTTACCTTTCTTT. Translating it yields CSAIETLPFF.

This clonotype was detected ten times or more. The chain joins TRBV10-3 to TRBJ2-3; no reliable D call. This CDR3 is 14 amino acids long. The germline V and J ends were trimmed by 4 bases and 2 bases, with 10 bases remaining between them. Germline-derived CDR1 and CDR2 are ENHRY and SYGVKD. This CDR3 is CAISAQNPTDTQYF. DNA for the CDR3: TGTGCCATCAGTGCTCAAAACCCCACAGATACGCAGTATTTT.

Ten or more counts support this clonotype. CDR3 amino acids: CASSFRLAGSYEQYF. The CDR3 bases are TGTGCCAGCAGCTTCCGACTAGCGGGTTCCTACGAGCAGTACTTC. The chain employs TRBV11-2 and TRBJ2-7; 10 bases align to TRBD2. J gave up 1 base and V 3 bases, and 3 bases lay outside the gene matches. There are 15 residues in the CDR3. Germline CDR1 and CDR2: SGHAT and FQNNGV.

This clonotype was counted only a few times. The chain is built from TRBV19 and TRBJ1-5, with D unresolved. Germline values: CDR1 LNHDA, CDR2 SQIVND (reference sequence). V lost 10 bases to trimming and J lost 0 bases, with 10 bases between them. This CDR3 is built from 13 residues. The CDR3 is CATYGHSNQPQHF. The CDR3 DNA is TGTGCCACCTACGGGCATAGCAATCAGCCCCAGCATTTT.

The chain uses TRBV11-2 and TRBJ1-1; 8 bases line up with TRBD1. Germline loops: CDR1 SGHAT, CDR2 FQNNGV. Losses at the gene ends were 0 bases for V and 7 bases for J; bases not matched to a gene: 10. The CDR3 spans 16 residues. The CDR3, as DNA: TGTGCCAGCAGCTTAGATCTCGGTGAGACAGGGGTTGAAGCTTTCTTT. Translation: CASSLDLGETGVEAFF.

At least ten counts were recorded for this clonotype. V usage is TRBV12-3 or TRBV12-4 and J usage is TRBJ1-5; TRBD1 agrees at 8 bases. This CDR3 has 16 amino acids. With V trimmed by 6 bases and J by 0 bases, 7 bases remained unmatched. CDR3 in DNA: TGTGCCAGCAGCTCTTTGGGGACAGGTAGCAATCAGCCCCAGCATTTT. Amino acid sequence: CASSSLGTGSNQPQHF.

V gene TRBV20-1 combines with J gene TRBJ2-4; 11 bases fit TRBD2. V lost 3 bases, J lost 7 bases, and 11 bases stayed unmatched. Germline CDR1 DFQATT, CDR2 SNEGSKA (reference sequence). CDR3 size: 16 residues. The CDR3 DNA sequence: TGCAGTGCTAGTAGTAGCGGGAGGGCCGTCGTCAACATTCAGTACTTC. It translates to CSASSSGRAVVNIQYF.

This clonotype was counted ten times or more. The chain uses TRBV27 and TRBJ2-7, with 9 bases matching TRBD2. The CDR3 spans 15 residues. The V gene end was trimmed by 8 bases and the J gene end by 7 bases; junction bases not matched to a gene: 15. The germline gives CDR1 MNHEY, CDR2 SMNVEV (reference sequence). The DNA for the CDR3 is TGTGCCAGCGGGACCCTGGGACTAGCCCTCCCTGAGCAGTACTTC. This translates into CASGTLGLALPEQYF.

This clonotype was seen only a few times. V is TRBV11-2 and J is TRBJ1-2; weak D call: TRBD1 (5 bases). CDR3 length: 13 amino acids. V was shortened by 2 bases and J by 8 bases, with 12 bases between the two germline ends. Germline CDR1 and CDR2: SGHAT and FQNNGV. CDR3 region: CASSLLQGGGYTF. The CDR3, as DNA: TGTGCCAGCAGCTTACTCCAGGGTGGGGGCTACACCTTC.

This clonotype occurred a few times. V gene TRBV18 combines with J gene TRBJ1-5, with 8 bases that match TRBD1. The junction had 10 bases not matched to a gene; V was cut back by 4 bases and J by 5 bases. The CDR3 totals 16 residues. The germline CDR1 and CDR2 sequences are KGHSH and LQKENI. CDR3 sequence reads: CASSLLGQGGDQPQHF. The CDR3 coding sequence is TGTGCCAGCTCACTCCTAGGACAGGGAGGTGATCAGCCCCAGCATTTT.

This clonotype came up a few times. CDR3 DNA: TGCGCCAGCAGTGGGCCCGGGATGGATACGCAGTATTTT. Its translation: CASSGPGMDTQYF. This chain links TRBV10-1 with TRBJ2-3, with a weak D call TRBD2 (5 bases). In germline, CDR1 is WNHNN, CDR2 SYGVQD (reference sequence). The CDR3 spans 13 residues. The germline V and J ends were trimmed by 4 bases and 6 bases, with 11 bases remaining between them.

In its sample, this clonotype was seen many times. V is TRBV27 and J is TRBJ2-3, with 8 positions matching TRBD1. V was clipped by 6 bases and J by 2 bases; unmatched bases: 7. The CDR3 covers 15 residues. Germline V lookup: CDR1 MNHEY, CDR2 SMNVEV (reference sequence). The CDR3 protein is CASSQGQGYTDTQYF. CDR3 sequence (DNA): TGTGCCAGCAGCCAAGGACAGGGATACACAGATACGCAGTATTTT.

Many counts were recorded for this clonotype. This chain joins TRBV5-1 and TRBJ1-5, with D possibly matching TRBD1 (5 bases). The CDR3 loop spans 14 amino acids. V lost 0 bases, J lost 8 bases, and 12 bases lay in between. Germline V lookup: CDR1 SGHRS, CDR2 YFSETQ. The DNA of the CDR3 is TGCGCCAGCAGCTTGGCCCAAGGGACTGAGCCCCAGCATTTT. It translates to CASSLAQGTEPQHF.

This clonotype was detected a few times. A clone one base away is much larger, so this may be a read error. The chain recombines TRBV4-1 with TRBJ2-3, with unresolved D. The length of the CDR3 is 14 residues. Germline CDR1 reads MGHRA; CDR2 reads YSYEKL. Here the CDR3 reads CAGSQAEGTDTQYF. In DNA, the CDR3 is TGCGCCGGCAGCCAAGCTGAGGGCACAGATACGCAGTATTTT.

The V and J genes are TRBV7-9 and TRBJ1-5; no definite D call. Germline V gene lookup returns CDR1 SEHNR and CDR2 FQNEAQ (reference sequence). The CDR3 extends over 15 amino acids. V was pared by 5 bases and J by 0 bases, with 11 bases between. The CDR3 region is CASSGRTDSNQPQHF. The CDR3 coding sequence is TGTGCCAGCAGCGGAAGGACGGATAGCAATCAGCCCCAGCATTTT.

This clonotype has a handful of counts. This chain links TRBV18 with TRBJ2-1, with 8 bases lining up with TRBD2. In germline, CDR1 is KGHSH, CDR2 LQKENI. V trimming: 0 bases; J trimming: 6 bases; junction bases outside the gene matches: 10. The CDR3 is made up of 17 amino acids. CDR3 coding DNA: TGTGCCAGCTCACCACCCCTTAGCGGGGATCTATCCAATGAGCAGTTCTTC. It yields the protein CASSPPLSGDLSNEQFF.

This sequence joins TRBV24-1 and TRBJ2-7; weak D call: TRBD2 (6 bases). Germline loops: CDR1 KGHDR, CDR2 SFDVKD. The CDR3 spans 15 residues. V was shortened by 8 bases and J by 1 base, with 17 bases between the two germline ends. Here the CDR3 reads CATTGAGTSSYEQYF. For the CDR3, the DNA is TGTGCCACCACCGGGGCGGGAACGAGTTCCTACGAGCAGTACTTC.

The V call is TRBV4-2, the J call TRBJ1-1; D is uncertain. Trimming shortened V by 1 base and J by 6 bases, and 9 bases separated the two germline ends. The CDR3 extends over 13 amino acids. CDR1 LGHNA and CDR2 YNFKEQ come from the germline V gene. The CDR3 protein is CASSQGSEPEAFF. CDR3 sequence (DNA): TGTGCCAGCAGCCAAGGTTCCGAACCTGAAGCTTTCTTT.

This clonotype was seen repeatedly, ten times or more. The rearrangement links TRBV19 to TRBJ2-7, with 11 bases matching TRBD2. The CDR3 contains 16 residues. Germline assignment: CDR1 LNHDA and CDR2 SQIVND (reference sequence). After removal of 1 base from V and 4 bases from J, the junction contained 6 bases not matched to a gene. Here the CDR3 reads CASSIATSGSSYEQYF. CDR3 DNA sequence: TGTGCCAGTAGTATAGCTACTAGCGGGAGTTCGTACGAGCAGTACTTC.